A single sample gave rise to the 30 T cell receptor beta chains below, sequenced in a study of shared clonotypes between healthy human individuals. The data were produced by immunoSEQ multiplex PCR, yet TCRdb's version contains in-frame clones alone and is incomplete. Of a few hundred thousand clones in the sample, around 78% are singletons; the top ten hold around 12%. The sequenced sample consisted of PBMCs. All receptors come from a middle-aged woman in good health. Some clones in this sample may be carry-over from other donors' samples.

The chain uses TRBV30 and TRBJ1-2, with TRBD1 as a possible D gene (5 bases). This CDR3 has 15 residues. Germline V gene lookup returns CDR1 GTSNPN and CDR2 SVGIG (reference sequence). The CDR3 spells CALTGSEMGLLGYTF. In DNA, the CDR3 is TGTGCACTAACAGGTTCGGAAATGGGGCTACTCGGCTACACCTTC.

V and J are TRBV7-6 and TRBJ1-2; no clear D. The V end lost 1 base, the J end lost 3 bases, and 6 bases lay between the germline ends. From germline, CDR1 is SGHVS and CDR2 FNYEAQ. The CDR3 runs 13 residues. This CDR3 reads CASSLGAYYGYTF. For the CDR3, the DNA is TGTGCCAGCAGCTTAGGGGCTTACTATGGCTACACCTTC.

This clone showed up just a few times. This sequence joins TRBV7-2 and TRBJ2-3; 7 nucleotides agree with TRBD2. V was clipped by 1 base and J by 3 bases; unmatched bases: 7. This CDR3 has 16 amino acids. CDR1 is SGHTA, CDR2 FQGNSA, per germline. CDR3 nucleotides: TGTGCCAGCAGCTTAGTTTGGACGGGGGGAACAGATACGCAGTATTTT. It codes for CASSLVWTGGTDTQYF. The whole variable domain, filled in from reference TRBV7-2 and TRBJ2-3, reads GAGVSQSPSNKVTEKGKDVELRCDPISGHTALYWYRQSLGQGLEFLIYFQGNSAPDKSGLPSDRFSAERTGGSVSTLTIQRTQQEDSAVYLCASSLVWTGGTDTQYFGPGTRLTVL.

This clone has only a few counts. The chain has TRBV30 and TRBJ2-5; D gene ambiguous. CDR3 length: 14 residues. Germline CDR1 and CDR2: GTSNPN and SVGIG (reference sequence). V was trimmed by 2 bases and J by 0 bases, leaving 10 bases between them. The CDR3 is CAWSKLTDQETQYF. The CDR3 coding sequence is TGTGCCTGGAGTAAGCTCACAGACCAAGAGACCCAGTACTTC.

V is TRBV18 and J is TRBJ2-7, with 7 bases identical to TRBD2. V shed 0 bases and J 6 bases; nucleotides not matched to a gene: 5. The CDR3 loop spans 14 amino acids. Germline V gene data show CDR1 as KGHSH and CDR2 as LQKENI. CDR3 in DNA: TGTGCCAGCTCACCACCGGACTGGACTAGCGAGCAGTACTTC. This codes for CASSPPDWTSEQYF.

The rearrangement joins TRBV10-2 to TRBJ2-7; tentatively, D is TRBD1 (5 bases). Germline V CDR1 and CDR2: WSHSY, SAAADI. The CDR3 has 11 residues. Deletions cut 6 bases from V and 3 bases from J, with 6 bases between. In DNA, the CDR3 is TGCGCCAGCAGACAGGTCTACGAGCAGTACTTC. It specifies CASRQVYEQYF.

The V and J genes are TRBV6-5 and TRBJ2-1; a possible D gene is TRBD1 (5 bases). CDR1 and CDR2 (germline): MNHEY, SVGAGI. This CDR3 region has 13 residues. V shed 5 bases and J shed 7 bases, with 12 bases lying between them. The CDR3 here is CASSRDSMNEQFF. CDR3 nucleotide sequence: TGTGCCAGCAGTCGCGACAGTATGAATGAGCAGTTCTTC.

The V gene is TRBV5-8, the J gene TRBJ1-4; a weak D match, TRBD1 (6 bases). V was pared by 4 bases and J by 8 bases, with 12 bases between. This CDR3 contains 13 residues. CDR1 is SGHTS and CDR2 is YDEGEE in the germline V gene. The CDR3 bases are TGTGCCAGCAGCCTGATGCAGGGGGAAAAACTGTTTTTT. It codes for CASSLMQGEKLFF.

CDR3 DNA sequence: TGTGCCATCAGCCCTAGCGGGGAGCTGTTTTTT. It encodes CAISPSGELFF. The V gene is TRBV10-3, the J gene TRBJ2-2; D gene ambiguous. The CDR3 consists of 11 residues. V was trimmed by 6 bases and J by 7 bases, leaving 6 bases between them. Germline CDR1 ENHRY, CDR2 SYGVKD.

V gene TRBV27 combines with J gene TRBJ2-6; no clear D. V gave up 5 bases and J gave up 2 bases, with 10 bases separating them. The germline V gene has CDR1 MNHEY and CDR2 SMNVEV (reference sequence). The CDR3 is 15 amino acids. DNA for the CDR3: TGTGCCAGCAGTAAATGGTTGACTGGGGCCAACGTCCTGACTTTC. Protein: CASSKWLTGANVLTF.

This clone was found once. J is TRBJ1-1 and V is TRBV5-1; D is perhaps TRBD1 (5 bases). The CDR3 extends over 16 amino acids. Trimming removed 4 bases from V and 4 bases from J, with 20 bases in between. Germline V gives CDR1 SGHRS, CDR2 YFSETQ. The CDR3 region is CASSQGVRDAGTEAFF. DNA of the CDR3: TGCGCCAGCAGCCAAGGGGTTCGGGATGCGGGCACTGAAGCTTTCTTT.

V usage is TRBV9 and J usage is TRBJ2-7; D is perhaps TRBD1 (6 bases). There are 14 residues in the CDR3. The V end lost 1 base, the J end lost 9 bases, and 17 bases lay between the germline ends. The germline V gene has CDR1 SGDLS and CDR2 YYNGEE. As DNA, the CDR3 is TGTGCCAGCAGCGTATTTATTCCCAGGGGTCGGCAGTACTTC. It translates to CASSVFIPRGRQYF.

The rearrangement links TRBV29-1 to TRBJ2-1; possible D gene TRBD1, 7 bases. V was shortened by 1 base and J by 6 bases, with 19 bases between the two germline ends. CDR3 length equals 16 residues. Germline V gene data show CDR1 as SQVTM and CDR2 as ANQGSEA. The CDR3 region has the DNA TGCAGCGTTGAAGGCCCCCAGGGGGGTTCGGCCAATGAGCAGTTCTTC. This translates into CSVEGPQGGSANEQFF.

Worth noting for this clone: This likely reflects a read error, since a far larger clone is one base away. Other DNA sequences of this sample code for an identical CDR3. The chain combines TRBV6-1 with TRBJ2-2; D is undetermined. The CDR3 is 15 residues long. Germline-derived CDR1 and CDR2 are MNHNS and SASEGT. For the CDR3, the DNA is TGTGCCAGCAGTGAAGCGGGAACCAACACCGGAGAGCTGTTTTTT. Translated: CASSEAGTNTGELFF.

V gene TRBV5-1 combines with J gene TRBJ2-2; 8 positions match TRBD2. J lost 2 bases, V lost 1 base, and 1 base had no gene match. The germline V gene has CDR1 SGHRS and CDR2 YFSETQ. The CDR3 contains 15 residues. The DNA for the CDR3 is TGCGCCAGCAGCTTGACTAGCGGAAACACCGGGGAGCTGTTTTTT. Translating gives CASSLTSGNTGELFF.

The rearrangement uses TRBV7-6 and TRBJ2-5; 9 bases fit TRBD2. V shed 3 bases and J 1 base; nucleotides not matched to a gene: 3. Germline lookup yields CDR1 SGHVS and CDR2 FNYEAQ. The CDR3 length is 15 residues. The CDR3 nucleotides read TGTGCCAGCAGCTTTCCTAGCGGGATCCAAGAGACCCAGTACTTC. It yields the protein CASSFPSGIQETQYF.

This clone appeared once. The chain has TRBV30 and TRBJ2-6, with no clear D. Trimming shortened V by 0 bases and J by 1 base, and 10 bases separated the two germline ends. Germline loops: CDR1 GTSNPN, CDR2 SVGIG (reference sequence). The CDR3 is made up of 16 amino acids. The CDR3 DNA reads as TGTGCCTGGAGTGTAACTTACGGATCTGGGGCCAACGTCCTGACTTTC. It codes for CAWSVTYGSGANVLTF.

This clone came up once. The chain has TRBV6-5 and TRBJ2-7, with TRBD1 matching 7 bases. Germline assignment: CDR1 MNHEY and CDR2 SVGAGI. This CDR3 has 15 amino acids. Losses at the gene ends were 5 bases for V and 3 bases for J; bases not matched to a gene: 10. CDR3 amino acids: CASSPQGGTGYEQYF. In nucleotides, the CDR3 is TGTGCCAGCAGTCCACAAGGGGGCACCGGCTACGAGCAGTACTTC.

This clone was picked up one time. The chain combines TRBV2 with TRBJ2-7, with 7 bases fitting TRBD1. CDR1 and CDR2 from the germline V gene are SNHLY and FYNNEI. V lost 4 bases and J lost 3; bases outside the gene matches: 6. This CDR3 has 14 residues. The CDR3, as DNA: TGTGCCAGCAGTGGCAGGGGGTCCATCTACGAGCAGTACTTC. This sequence encodes CASSGRGSIYEQYF.

The chain combines TRBV29-1 with TRBJ1-1; a weak D match, TRBD1 (5 bases). V was cut by 6 bases and J by 3 bases, with 14 bases left in between. The CDR3 spans 13 residues. Germline loops: CDR1 SQVTM, CDR2 ANQGSEA. The CDR3 DNA follows: TGCAGCGTCACTACAGGCCCCTACACTGAAGCTTTCTTT. This codes for CSVTTGPYTEAFF.

The chain carries TRBV5-1 and TRBJ2-3; D ambiguous. Germline assignment: CDR1 SGHRS and CDR2 YFSETQ. V lost 5 bases and J lost 9, with 16 bases in between. The CDR3 is 13 residues long. The CDR3 DNA reads as TGCGCCAGCAGGACGAACACCGGACCAACGCAGTATTTT. It specifies CASRTNTGPTQYF.

The chain carries TRBV29-1 and TRBJ2-2; D not certain. The ends were cut back, 2 bases at V and 2 bases at J, with 6 bases in the middle. The germline V gene has CDR1 SQVTM and CDR2 ANQGSEA. There are 13 residues in the CDR3. CDR3 in amino acids: CSVEPINTGELFF. The CDR3 DNA is TGCAGCGTTGAACCTATAAACACCGGGGAGCTGTTTTTT.

The genes are TRBV28 and TRBJ1-2; no firm D call. The CDR3 extends over 12 amino acids. Trimming removed 4 bases from V and 2 bases from J, with 5 bases in between. Germline V gene lookup returns CDR1 MDHEN and CDR2 SYDVKM. CDR3 in DNA: TGTGCCAGCAGTTCGAACAACTATGGCTACACCTTC. Amino acids: CASSSNNYGYTF.

The chain recombines TRBV2 with TRBJ2-1; D remains unclear. Per germline, CDR1 SNHLY and CDR2 FYNNEI. V was trimmed by 6 bases and J by 0 bases, leaving 3 bases between them. CDR3 length equals 12 residues. The CDR3 sequence is CASRLSYNEQFF. Written as DNA, the CDR3 is TGTGCCAGCAGGCTCTCCTACAATGAGCAGTTCTTC.

The chain couples TRBV21-1 to TRBJ2-7; the table's D call, TRBD1, has no DNA check behind it. TRBV21-1 corresponds to a pseudogene. The CDR3 length is 16 residues. The DNA for the CDR3 is TGTGCCAGCAGCACCAGAGGAGCAGGGCTCTCCTACGAGCAGTACTTC. Protein: CASSTRGAGLSYEQYF.

The chain is built from TRBV21-1 and TRBJ1-4. TRBV21-1 is a recognized pseudogene. This CDR3 is built from 14 residues. CDR3: CASSKCVFNEKLFF. As DNA, the CDR3 is TGTGCCAGCAGCAAATGCGTTTTTAATGAAAAACTGTTTTTT.

This sequence joins TRBV7-2 and TRBJ2-5; the D is unclear. The CDR3 sequence is 13 residues long. Germline-derived CDR1 and CDR2 are SGHTA and FQGNSA. V shed 5 bases and J shed 1 base, with 8 bases lying between them. CDR3 nucleotides: TGTGCCAGCAGCGTACGGCTCCAAGAGACCCAGTACTTC. It specifies CASSVRLQETQYF.

The genes are TRBV18 and TRBJ2-6; tentatively, D is TRBD2 (5 bases). The CDR3 consists of 18 residues. V shed 5 bases and J shed 0 bases, with 17 bases lying between them. Germline assignment: CDR1 KGHSH and CDR2 LQKENI. The CDR3 nucleotides are TGTGCCAGCTCAACCGGGGTGTACACCTCCTCTGGGGCCAACGTCCTGACTTTC. It yields the protein CASSTGVYTSSGANVLTF.

This chain uses TRBV7-2 with TRBJ2-1, with D perhaps matching TRBD1 (6 bases). This CDR3 spans 15 amino acids. Germline CDR1 reads SGHTA; CDR2 reads FQGNSA. The V and J ends lost 1 base and 8 bases respectively, with 15 bases between them. CDR3 residues: CASSLEGAGVDEQFF. The DNA for the CDR3 is TGTGCCAGCAGCTTAGAGGGTGCAGGGGTCGATGAGCAGTTCTTC.

This clone was seen a single time. This sequence joins TRBV30 and TRBJ2-5; 7 bases fit TRBD1. The V and J ends lost 3 bases and 1 base, in that order; junction bases with no gene match: 11. The CDR3 length is 16 residues. Germline CDR1 GTSNPN, CDR2 SVGIG (reference sequence). The CDR3 region is CAWRTPGRGPQETQYF. In DNA, the CDR3 is TGTGCCTGGAGAACACCCGGTAGGGGGCCCCAAGAGACCCAGTACTTC.